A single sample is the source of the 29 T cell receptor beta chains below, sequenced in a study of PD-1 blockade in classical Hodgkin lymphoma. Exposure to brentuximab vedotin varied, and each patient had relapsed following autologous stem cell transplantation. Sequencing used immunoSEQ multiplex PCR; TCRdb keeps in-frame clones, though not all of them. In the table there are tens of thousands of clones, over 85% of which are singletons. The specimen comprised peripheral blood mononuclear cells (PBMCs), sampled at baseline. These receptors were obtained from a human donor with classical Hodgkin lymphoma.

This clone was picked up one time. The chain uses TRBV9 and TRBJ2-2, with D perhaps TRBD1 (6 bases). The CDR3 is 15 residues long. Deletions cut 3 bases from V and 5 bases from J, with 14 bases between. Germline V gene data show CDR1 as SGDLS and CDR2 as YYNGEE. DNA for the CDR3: TGTGCCAGCAGCGAGGGGGTAATTGTGACCGGGGAGCTGTTTTTT. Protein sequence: CASSEGVIVTGELFF.

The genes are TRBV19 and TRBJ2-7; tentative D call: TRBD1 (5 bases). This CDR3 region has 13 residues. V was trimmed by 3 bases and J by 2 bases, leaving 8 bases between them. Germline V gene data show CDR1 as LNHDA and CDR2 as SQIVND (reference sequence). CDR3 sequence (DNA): TGTGCCAGTAGTATCAGGGTCCCCTACGAGCAGTACTTC. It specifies CASSIRVPYEQYF.

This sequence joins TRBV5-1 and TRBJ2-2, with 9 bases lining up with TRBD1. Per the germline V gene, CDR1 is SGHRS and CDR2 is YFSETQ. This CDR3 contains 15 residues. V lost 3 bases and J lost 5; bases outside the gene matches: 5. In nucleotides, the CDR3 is TGCGCCAGCAGCTGGACAGGGGAGGGTACCGGGGAGCTGTTTTTT. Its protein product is CASSWTGEGTGELFF.

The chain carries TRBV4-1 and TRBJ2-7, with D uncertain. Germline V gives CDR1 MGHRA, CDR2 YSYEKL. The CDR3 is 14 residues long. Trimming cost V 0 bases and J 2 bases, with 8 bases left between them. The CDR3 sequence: CASSQDPQAYEQYF. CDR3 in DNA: TGCGCCAGCAGCCAAGACCCCCAAGCCTACGAGCAGTACTTC.

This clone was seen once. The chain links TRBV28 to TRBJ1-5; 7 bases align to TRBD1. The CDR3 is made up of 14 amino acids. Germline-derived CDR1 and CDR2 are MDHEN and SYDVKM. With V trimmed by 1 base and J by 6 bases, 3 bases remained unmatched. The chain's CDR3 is CASSLLPGGQPQHF. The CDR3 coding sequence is TGTGCCAGCAGTTTATTACCAGGGGGTCAGCCCCAGCATTTT.

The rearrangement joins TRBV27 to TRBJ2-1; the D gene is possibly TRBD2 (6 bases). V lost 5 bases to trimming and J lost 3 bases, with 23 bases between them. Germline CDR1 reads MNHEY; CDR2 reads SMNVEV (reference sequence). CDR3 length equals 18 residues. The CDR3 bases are TGTGCCAGCAGTCCAGCCCCGGTGGGGGGATGGGGCTACAATGAGCAGTTCTTC. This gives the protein CASSPAPVGGWGYNEQFF.

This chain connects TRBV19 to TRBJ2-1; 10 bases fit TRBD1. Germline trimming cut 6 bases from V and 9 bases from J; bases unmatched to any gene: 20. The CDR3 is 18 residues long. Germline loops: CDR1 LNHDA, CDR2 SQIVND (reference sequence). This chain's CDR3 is CASRHSYLGTGEGFEQFF. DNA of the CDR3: TGTGCCAGTAGACACTCATACCTCGGGACAGGGGAAGGATTTGAGCAGTTCTTC.

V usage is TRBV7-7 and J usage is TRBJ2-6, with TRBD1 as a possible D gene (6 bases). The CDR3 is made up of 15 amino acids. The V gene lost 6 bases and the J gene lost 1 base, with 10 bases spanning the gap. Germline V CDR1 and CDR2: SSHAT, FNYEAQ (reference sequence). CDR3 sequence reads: CASRYRASGANVLTF. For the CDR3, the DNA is TGTGCCAGCAGATACAGGGCGTCTGGGGCCAACGTCCTGACTTTC. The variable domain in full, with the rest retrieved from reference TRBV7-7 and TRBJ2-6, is GAGVSQSPRYKVTKRGQDVTLRCDPISSHATLYWYQQALGQGPEFLTYFNYEAQPDKSGLPSDRFSAERPEGSISTLTIQRTEQRDSAMYRCASRYRASGANVLTFGAGSRLTVL.

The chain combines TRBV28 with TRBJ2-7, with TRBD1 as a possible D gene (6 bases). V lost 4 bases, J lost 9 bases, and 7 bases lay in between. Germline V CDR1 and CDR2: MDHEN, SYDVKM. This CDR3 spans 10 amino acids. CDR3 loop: CASSSRGQYF. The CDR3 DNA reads TGTGCCAGCAGTTCCAGGGGGCAGTACTTC.

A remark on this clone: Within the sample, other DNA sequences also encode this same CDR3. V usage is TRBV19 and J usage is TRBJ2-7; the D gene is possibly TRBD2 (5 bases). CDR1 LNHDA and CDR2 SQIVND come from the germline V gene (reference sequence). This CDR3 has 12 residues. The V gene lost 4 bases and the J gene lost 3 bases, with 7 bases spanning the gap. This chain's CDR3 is CASSTSGYEQYF. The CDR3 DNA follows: TGTGCCAGTAGTACCAGCGGCTACGAGCAGTACTTC.

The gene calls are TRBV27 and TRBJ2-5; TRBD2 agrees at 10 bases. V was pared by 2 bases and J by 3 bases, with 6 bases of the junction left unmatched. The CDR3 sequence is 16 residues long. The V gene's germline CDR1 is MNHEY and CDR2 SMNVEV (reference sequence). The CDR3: CASSLLRAGGEETQYF. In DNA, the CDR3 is TGTGCCAGCAGTTTACTTCGAGCGGGAGGGGAAGAGACCCAGTACTTC.

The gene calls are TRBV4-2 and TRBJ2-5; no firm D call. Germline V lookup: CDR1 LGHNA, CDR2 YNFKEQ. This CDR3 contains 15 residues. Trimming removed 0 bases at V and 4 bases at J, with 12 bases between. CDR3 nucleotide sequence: TGTGCCAGCAGCCAAGATAGAGGCGAAGGAGAGACCCAGTACTTC. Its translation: CASSQDRGEGETQYF.

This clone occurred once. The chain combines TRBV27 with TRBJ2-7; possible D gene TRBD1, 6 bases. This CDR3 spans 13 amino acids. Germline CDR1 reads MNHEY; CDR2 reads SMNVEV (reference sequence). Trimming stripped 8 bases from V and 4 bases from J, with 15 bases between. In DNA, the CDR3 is TGTGCCAGCGGCATGGGGGCGTGGTACGAGCAGTACTTC. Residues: CASGMGAWYEQYF.

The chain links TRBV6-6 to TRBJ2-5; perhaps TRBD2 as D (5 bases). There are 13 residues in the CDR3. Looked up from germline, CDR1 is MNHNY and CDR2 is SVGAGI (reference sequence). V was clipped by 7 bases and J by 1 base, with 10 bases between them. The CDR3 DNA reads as TGTGCCAGCAAGGAGGCTAGCCAAGAGACCCAGTACTTC. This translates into CASKEASQETQYF.

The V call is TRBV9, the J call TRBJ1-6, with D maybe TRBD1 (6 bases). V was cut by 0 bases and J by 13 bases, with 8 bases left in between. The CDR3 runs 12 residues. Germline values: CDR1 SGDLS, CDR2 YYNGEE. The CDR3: CASSVATGPLHF. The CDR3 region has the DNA TGTGCCAGCAGCGTAGCTACAGGGCCCCTCCACTTT.

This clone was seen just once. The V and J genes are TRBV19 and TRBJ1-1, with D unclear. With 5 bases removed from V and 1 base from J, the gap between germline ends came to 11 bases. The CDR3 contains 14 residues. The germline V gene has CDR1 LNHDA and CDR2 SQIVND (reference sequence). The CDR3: CASSGRLRNTEAFF. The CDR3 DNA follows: TGTGCCAGTAGTGGGAGGCTTAGGAACACTGAAGCTTTCTTT.

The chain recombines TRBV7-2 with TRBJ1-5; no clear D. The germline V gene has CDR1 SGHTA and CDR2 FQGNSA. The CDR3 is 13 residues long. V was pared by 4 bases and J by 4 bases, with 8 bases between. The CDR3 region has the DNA TGTGCCAGCAGCTGGGTCGAGAATCAGCCCCAGCATTTT. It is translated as CASSWVENQPQHF. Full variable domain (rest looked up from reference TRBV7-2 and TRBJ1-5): GAGVSQSPSNKVTEKGKDVELRCDPISGHTALYWYRQSLGQGLEFLIYFQGNSAPDKSGLPSDRFSAERTGGSVSTLTIQRTQQEDSAVYLCASSWVENQPQHFGDGTRLSIL.

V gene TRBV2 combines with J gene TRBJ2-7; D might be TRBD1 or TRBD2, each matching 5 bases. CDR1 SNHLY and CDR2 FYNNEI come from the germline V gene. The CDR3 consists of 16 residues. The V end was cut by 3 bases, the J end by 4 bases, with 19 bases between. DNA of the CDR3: TGTGCCAGCAGTGATCGGGGACCCTTCTCGGGGTACGAGCAGTACTTC. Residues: CASSDRGPFSGYEQYF.

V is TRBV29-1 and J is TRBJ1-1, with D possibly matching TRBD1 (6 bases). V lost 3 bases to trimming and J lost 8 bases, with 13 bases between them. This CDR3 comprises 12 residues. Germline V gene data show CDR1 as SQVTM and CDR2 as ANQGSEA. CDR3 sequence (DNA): TGCAGCGTTGACGGAGGGGGTCGGGAAGCTTTCTTT. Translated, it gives CSVDGGGREAFF.

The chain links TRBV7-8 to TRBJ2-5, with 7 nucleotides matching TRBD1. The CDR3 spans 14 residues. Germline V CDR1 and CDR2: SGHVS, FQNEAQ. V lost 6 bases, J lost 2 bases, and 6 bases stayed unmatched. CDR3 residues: CASRLTGDQETQYF. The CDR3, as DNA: TGTGCCAGCAGGCTAACAGGGGATCAAGAGACCCAGTACTTC.

DNA of the CDR3: TGTGCCAGCAGTTTAAGTCCTACCACTGGCTATGGCTACACCTTC. Amino acids: CASSLSPTTGYGYTF. This rearrangement joins TRBV27 to TRBJ1-2, with unresolved D. Germline V gene sequence: CDR1 MNHEY, CDR2 SMNVEV (reference sequence). The CDR3 contains 15 residues. Trimming pared 2 bases from V and 4 bases from J, leaving 14 bases between.

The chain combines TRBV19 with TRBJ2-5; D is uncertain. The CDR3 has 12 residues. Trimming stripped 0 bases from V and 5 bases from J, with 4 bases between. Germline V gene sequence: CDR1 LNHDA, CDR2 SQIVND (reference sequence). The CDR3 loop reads CASSIDTETQYF. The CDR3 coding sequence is TGTGCCAGTAGTATAGATACGGAGACCCAGTACTTC.

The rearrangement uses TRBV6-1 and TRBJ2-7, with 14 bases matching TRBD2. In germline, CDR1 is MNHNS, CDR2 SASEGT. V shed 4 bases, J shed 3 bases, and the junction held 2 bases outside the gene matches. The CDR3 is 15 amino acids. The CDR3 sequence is CASSGTSGGNYEQYF. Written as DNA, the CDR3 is TGTGCCAGCAGTGGGACTAGCGGGGGGAACTACGAGCAGTACTTC.

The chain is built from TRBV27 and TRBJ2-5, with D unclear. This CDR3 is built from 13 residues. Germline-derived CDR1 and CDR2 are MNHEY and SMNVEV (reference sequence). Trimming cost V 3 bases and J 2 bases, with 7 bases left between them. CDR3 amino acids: CASSFVSQETQYF. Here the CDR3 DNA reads TGTGCCAGCAGTTTTGTCTCGCAAGAGACCCAGTACTTC.

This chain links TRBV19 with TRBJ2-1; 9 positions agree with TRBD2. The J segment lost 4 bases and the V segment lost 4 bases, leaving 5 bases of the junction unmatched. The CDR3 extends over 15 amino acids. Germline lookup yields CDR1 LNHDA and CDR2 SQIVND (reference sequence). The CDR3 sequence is CASSTLAGSYNEQFF. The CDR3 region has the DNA TGTGCCAGTAGTACTCTAGCGGGATCGTACAATGAGCAGTTCTTC.

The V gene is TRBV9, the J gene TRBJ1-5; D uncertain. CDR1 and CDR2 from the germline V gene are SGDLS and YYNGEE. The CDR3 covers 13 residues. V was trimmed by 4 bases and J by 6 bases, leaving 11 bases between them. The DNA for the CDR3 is TGTGCCAGCAGCCCCCGAGCGGGTCAGCCCCAGCATTTT. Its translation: CASSPRAGQPQHF.

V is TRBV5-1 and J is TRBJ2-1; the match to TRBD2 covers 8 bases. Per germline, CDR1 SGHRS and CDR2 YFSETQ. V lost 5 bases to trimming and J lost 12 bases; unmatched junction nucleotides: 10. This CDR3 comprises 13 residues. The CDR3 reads CASSREGGPGQFF. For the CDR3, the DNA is TGCGCCAGCAGTCGGGAGGGAGGGCCAGGGCAGTTCTTC.

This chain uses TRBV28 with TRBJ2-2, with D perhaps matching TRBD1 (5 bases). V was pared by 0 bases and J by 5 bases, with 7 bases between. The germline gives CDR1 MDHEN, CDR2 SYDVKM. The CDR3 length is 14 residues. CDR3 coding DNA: TGTGCCAGCAGTTTATGGCCAGGGACCGGGGAGCTGTTTTTT. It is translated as CASSLWPGTGELFF.

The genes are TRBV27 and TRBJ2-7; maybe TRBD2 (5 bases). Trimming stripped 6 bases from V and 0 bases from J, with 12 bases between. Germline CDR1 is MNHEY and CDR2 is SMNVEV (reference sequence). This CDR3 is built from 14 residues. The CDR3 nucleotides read TGTGCCAGCAGCCTGTCCGGGGACTCCTACGAGCAGTACTTC. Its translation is CASSLSGDSYEQYF.